The 29 T cell receptor beta chains below were found in one sample sequenced in a study of T cells in Graves' hyperthyroidism and ophthalmopathy. RNA transcripts gave rise to amplified TCR beta CDR3 regions. Primed by the HTBI set, a first-round RT-PCR was run on the TCR CDR3. TCRdb re-called the multiplex PCR reads with MiXCR, one entry per CDR3 protein. The sample yields hundreds of thousands of distinct CDR3 sequences, 14% seen once. Specimen: blood. The receptors originated from a woman in her late teens or twenties with Graves' hyperthyroidism.

This clonotype came up many times. The chain's CDR3 is CASSSDLGYEQYF. CDR3 DNA: TGTGCCAGCAGCTCAGACCTTGGTTACGAGCAGTACTTC. The chain is built from TRBV13 and TRBJ2-7; D ambiguous. V gave up 4 bases and J gave up 4 bases, with 11 bases separating them. Germline V gene sequence: CDR1 PRHDT, CDR2 FYEKMQ (reference sequence). The CDR3 length is 13 residues. Full variable domain (remainder filled in from reference TRBV13 and TRBJ2-7): AAGVIQSPRHLIKEKRETATLKCYPIPRHDTVYWYQQGPGQDPQFLISFYEKMQSDKGSIPDRFSAQQFSDYHSELNMSSLELGDSALYFCASSSDLGYEQYFGPGTRLTVT.

This chain uses TRBV9 with TRBJ2-7; TRBD2 agrees at 10 bases. Germline CDR1 SGDLS, CDR2 YYNGEE. Germline trimming cut 3 bases from V and 3 bases from J; bases unmatched to any gene: 3. This CDR3 is 14 amino acids long. The CDR3 reads CASSERTSGYEQYF. For the CDR3, the DNA is TGTGCCAGCAGCGAGAGGACTAGCGGCTACGAGCAGTACTTC.

The rearrangement uses TRBV5-1 and TRBJ2-5; D ambiguous. The germline CDR1 and CDR2 sequences are SGHRS and YFSETQ. There are 14 residues in the CDR3. V lost 1 base to trimming and J lost 2 bases, with 9 bases between them. CDR3 amino acids: CASSLFPNQETQYF. CDR3 DNA: TGCGCCAGCAGCTTGTTCCCAAATCAAGAGACCCAGTACTTC.

This clonotype has a count of ten or more. The V call is TRBV4-1, the J call TRBJ2-3, with TRBD2 as a possible D gene (5 bases). Germline values: CDR1 MGHRA, CDR2 YSYEKL. Trimming left V 4 bases short and J 0 bases short, with 8 bases between. The CDR3 length is 14 residues. Written as DNA, the CDR3 is TGCGCCAGCAGCCGGACTGAAAGCACAGATACGCAGTATTTT. Its protein product is CASSRTESTDTQYF.

In this sample, this clonotype turned up a few times. This sequence joins TRBV7-9 and TRBJ2-1; the D is unclear. The ends were cut back, 3 bases at V and 9 bases at J, with 12 bases in the middle. The CDR3 covers 13 residues. Germline CDR1 reads SEHNR; CDR2 reads FQNEAQ (reference sequence). CDR3 sequence reads: CASSFIEVSEQFF. The CDR3 nucleotides read TGTGCCAGCAGCTTTATAGAGGTGTCTGAGCAGTTCTTC.

The table lists this clonotype with a few counts. The rearrangement uses TRBV19 and TRBJ1-1, with unresolved D. Germline CDR1 LNHDA, CDR2 SQIVND (reference sequence). This CDR3 region has 16 residues. Trimming stripped 6 bases from V and 0 bases from J, with 17 bases between. The CDR3 spells CASSLIGGPMNTEAFF. The CDR3 region has the DNA TGTGCCAGTAGCCTTATCGGCGGGCCCATGAACACTGAAGCTTTCTTT.

The table lists this clonotype with many counts. The chain employs TRBV28 and TRBJ2-3; no reliable D call. With 3 bases removed from V and 4 bases from J, the gap between germline ends came to 5 bases. Per the germline V gene, CDR1 is MDHEN and CDR2 is SYDVKM. This CDR3 has 12 residues. CDR3 in DNA: TGTGCCAGCAGTTTTGGTGCAGATACGCAGTATTTT. Its protein product is CASSFGADTQYF. Based on the CDR3 plus reference TRBV28 and TRBJ2-3, the full variable domain is DVKVTQSSRYLVKRTGEKVFLECVQDMDHENMFWYRQDPGLGLRLIYFSYDVKMKEKGDIPEGYSVSREKKERFSLILESASTNQTSMYLCASSFGADTQYFGPGTRLTVL.

The V and J genes are TRBV6-5 and TRBJ2-1; 11 bases match TRBD2. J gave up 8 bases and V 4 bases, and 19 bases lay outside the gene matches. The CDR3 runs 19 residues. Per germline, CDR1 MNHEY and CDR2 SVGAGI. The CDR3 is CASSLTLQGLAADEDEQFF. DNA of the CDR3: TGTGCCAGCAGTTTGACACTCCAGGGACTAGCGGCAGATGAGGATGAGCAGTTCTTC.

This clonotype was found a few times. The V and J genes are TRBV7-9 and TRBJ2-7; 9 bases are a match to TRBD2. V shed 0 bases, J shed 5 bases, and the junction held 8 bases outside the gene matches. Germline V CDR1 and CDR2: SEHNR, FQNEAQ (reference sequence). CDR3 length: 16 residues. The CDR3 here is CASSLAQAGGSDEQYF. DNA of the CDR3: TGTGCCAGCAGCTTAGCGCAGGCGGGAGGGAGCGACGAGCAGTACTTC.

This clonotype was found many times. This sequence joins TRBV6-5 and TRBJ1-1, with 8 bases matching TRBD1. J gave up 4 bases and V 0 bases, and 7 bases lay outside the gene matches. This CDR3 contains 16 residues. Germline V gene data show CDR1 as MNHEY and CDR2 as SVGAGI. The CDR3: CASSYSSAGGGTEAFF. The CDR3 coding sequence is TGTGCCAGCAGTTACTCTAGTGCAGGGGGCGGCACTGAAGCTTTCTTT.

The chain uses TRBV10-3 and TRBJ2-1; no clear D gene. The CDR3 extends over 12 amino acids. Trimming left V 3 bases short and J 10 bases short, with 10 bases between. Germline V gene data show CDR1 as ENHRY and CDR2 as SYGVKD. The CDR3 DNA reads TGTGCCATCAGTGACTCGGGTGGAGAGCAGTTCTTC. Encoded protein: CAISDSGGEQFF.

This clonotype was seen a few times. V usage is TRBV19 and J usage is TRBJ2-3; 8 bases are a match to TRBD2. The CDR3 runs 15 residues. Losses at the gene ends were 3 bases for V and 4 bases for J; bases not matched to a gene: 6. Germline loops: CDR1 LNHDA, CDR2 SQIVND (reference sequence). The CDR3 DNA reads TGTGCCAGTAGTATTAAGCGGGAGCTTCCAGATACGCAGTATTTT. This translates into CASSIKRELPDTQYF.

This chain joins TRBV7-2 and TRBJ2-7, with 12 bases identical to TRBD2. V lost 5 bases and J lost 4; bases outside the gene matches: 6. The CDR3 runs to 15 residues. Germline V gene sequence: CDR1 SGHTA, CDR2 FQGNSA. The CDR3, as DNA: TGTGCCAGCAGCATCTCTAGCGGGAGGGTGTACGAGCAGTACTTC. Translation gives CASSISSGRVYEQYF. Full variable domain (outside the CDR3, taken from reference TRBV7-2 and TRBJ2-7): GAGVSQSPSNKVTEKGKDVELRCDPISGHTALYWYRQSLGQGLEFLIYFQGNSAPDKSGLPSDRFSAERTGGSVSTLTIQRTQQEDSAVYLCASSISSGRVYEQYFGPGTRLTVT.

The sample holds many counts of this clonotype. The chain has TRBV4-1 and TRBJ2-7; 7 bases match TRBD1. From germline, CDR1 is MGHRA and CDR2 YSYEKL. The CDR3 is 16 residues long. Trimming took 6 bases from V and 2 from J; bases not matched to a gene: 13. The chain's CDR3 is CASSQSGTDQAYEQYF. The CDR3 nucleotides are TGCGCCAGCAGTCAATCCGGGACAGACCAGGCCTACGAGCAGTACTTC.

The chain joins TRBV6-5 to TRBJ2-7, with 13 bases identical to TRBD2. V lost 2 bases to trimming and J lost 0 bases; unmatched junction nucleotides: 7. The CDR3 has 18 amino acids. Germline V CDR1 and CDR2: MNHEY, SVGAGI. The CDR3 DNA sequence: TGTGCCAGCAGTTACGGGACTAGCGGGATTTCGAGCTCCTACGAGCAGTACTTC. Translated, it gives CASSYGTSGISSSYEQYF.

J is TRBJ2-1 and V is TRBV7-9; 8 bases are shared with TRBD2. V gave up 8 bases and J gave up 6 bases; unmatched junction bases: 15. Per the germline V gene, CDR1 is SEHNR and CDR2 is FQNEAQ (reference sequence). The CDR3 is made up of 16 amino acids. The DNA of the CDR3 is TGTGCCAGCTGGCGAGGGGGGACTAGTTCAAGCAATGAGCAGTTCTTC. The encoded protein is CASWRGGTSSSNEQFF.

This clonotype was found many times. The V and J genes are TRBV30 and TRBJ2-3; D unclear. Trimming stripped 0 bases from V and 6 bases from J, with 7 bases between. Germline V gives CDR1 GTSNPN, CDR2 SVGIG (reference sequence). The CDR3 length is 12 residues. Here the CDR3 DNA reads TGTGCCTGGAGTGTTATGAGGGATACGCAGTATTTT. Amino acid sequence: CAWSVMRDTQYF. Full variable domain (remainder filled in from reference TRBV30 and TRBJ2-3): SQTIHQWPATLVQPVGSPLSLECTVEGTSNPNLYWYRQAAGRGLQLLFYSVGIGQISSEVPQNLSASRPQDRQFILSSKKLLLSDSGFYLCAWSVMRDTQYFGPGTRLTVL.

There are a few counts of this clonotype. The chain employs TRBV27 and TRBJ2-7; weak D call: TRBD1 (6 bases). The CDR3 length is 16 residues. V lost 8 bases and J lost 7, with 27 bases in between. CDR1 and CDR2 (germline): MNHEY, SMNVEV (reference sequence). CDR3 nucleotide sequence: TGTGCCAGCGCGACATATGGTGCAGGGGCCGGTTGGGAGCAGTACTTC. Protein: CASATYGAGAGWEQYF.

At least ten counts were recorded for this clonotype. This chain connects TRBV30 to TRBJ1-1; D unclear. The germline V and J ends were trimmed by 5 bases and 1 base, with 5 bases remaining between them. The germline CDR1 and CDR2 sequences are GTSNPN and SVGIG (reference sequence). The CDR3 consists of 11 residues. Here the CDR3 DNA reads TGTGCCTGGTATAAGAACACTGAAGCTTTCTTT. As protein: CAWYKNTEAFF.

This clonotype appeared many times. The chain is built from TRBV18 and TRBJ2-7; D possibly corresponds to TRBD1 (7 bases). This CDR3 spans 16 amino acids. Trimming shortened V by 1 base and J by 5 bases, and 18 bases separated the two germline ends. Germline CDR1 is KGHSH and CDR2 is LQKENI. CDR3 coding DNA: TGTGCCAGCTCACCACGCGGCCGACAGGGAGGTAACGAGCAGTACTTC. This gives the protein CASSPRGRQGGNEQYF.

This clonotype was detected many times. The J gene is TRBJ2-7, the V gene TRBV28; 8 nucleotides agree with TRBD1. V dropped 2 bases and J dropped 5; count of bases not matched to a gene: 5. CDR1 MDHEN and CDR2 SYDVKM come from the germline V gene. This CDR3 is 14 amino acids long. The DNA for the CDR3 is TGTGCCAGCAGTTTACAGGACAGGGCTCACGAGCAGTACTTC. Encoded protein: CASSLQDRAHEQYF.

This clonotype was seen a handful of times. The DNA is omitted, as the CDR3 cannot be located on it reliably, and the CDR3 follows TCRdb's listing. V gene TRBV27 combines with J gene TRBJ2-4. Germline values: CDR1 MNHEY, CDR2 SMNVEV (reference sequence). Including both end residues, the CDR3 is 17 amino acids long. The CDR3 is CASSSSVGILAKNIQYF.

This clonotype has a count of ten or more. The chain recombines TRBV12-3 or TRBV12-4 with TRBJ2-2, with 7 positions matching TRBD1. The CDR3 is made up of 17 amino acids. V lost 7 bases and J lost 0; bases outside the gene matches: 11. The CDR3 nucleotides read TGTGCCAGCACTCGCCCGGGACAGCGATCGAACACCGGGGAGCTGTTTTTT. Translating gives CASTRPGQRSNTGELFF.

Ten or more counts support this clonotype. The V and J genes are TRBV30 and TRBJ2-2; a weak D match, TRBD2 (6 bases). The germline V gene encodes CDR1 GTSNPN and CDR2 SVGIG (reference sequence). The CDR3 is 12 residues long. Trimming cost V 5 bases and J 4 bases, with 8 bases left between them. CDR3 DNA sequence: TGTGCCTGGTTCGGGGGCACCGGGGAGCTGTTTTTT. Its translation: CAWFGGTGELFF.

The chain couples TRBV7-2 to TRBJ2-1; 14 bases fit TRBD2. After removal of 5 bases from V and 6 bases from J, the junction contained 6 bases not matched to a gene. The CDR3 sequence is 16 residues long. In germline, CDR1 is SGHTA, CDR2 FQGNSA. The CDR3 region has the DNA TGTGCCAGCAGCCCGACGGGACTAGCGGGAGTCAATGAGCAGTTCTTC. Translation: CASSPTGLAGVNEQFF.

This clonotype was found many times. This chain links TRBV20-1 with TRBJ2-7; 8 nucleotides line up with TRBD2. Germline V CDR1 and CDR2: DFQATT, SNEGSKA (reference sequence). V trimming: 0 bases; J trimming: 0 bases; junction bases outside the gene matches: 4. This CDR3 has 15 amino acids. The DNA of the CDR3 is TGCAGTGCTAGAGACGTAGCGGGAACCTCCTACGAGCAGTACTTC. It encodes CSARDVAGTSYEQYF.

V usage is TRBV19 and J usage is TRBJ2-5; 10 bases are a match to TRBD2. This CDR3 spans 15 amino acids. With V trimmed by 2 bases and J by 2 bases, 2 bases remained unmatched. Germline loops: CDR1 LNHDA, CDR2 SQIVND (reference sequence). This CDR3 reads CASSIPSGGQETQYF. CDR3 DNA sequence: TGTGCCAGTAGTATACCTAGCGGGGGTCAAGAGACCCAGTACTTC. Together with reference TRBV19 and TRBJ2-5, the CDR3 gives the full variable domain: DGGITQSPKYLFRKEGQNVTLSCEQNLNHDAMYWYRQDPGQGLRLIYYSQIVNDFQKGDIAEGYSVSREKKESFPLTVTSAQKNPTAFYLCASSIPSGGQETQYFGPGTRLLVL.

The sample holds one count of this clonotype. The gene calls are TRBV18 and TRBJ1-4; tentatively, D is TRBD1 (5 bases). The CDR3 consists of 15 residues. Between the trimmed V and J ends, which lost 1 base and 7 bases, there was a span of 13 bases. CDR1 and CDR2 from the germline V gene are KGHSH and LQKENI. Here the CDR3 reads CASSPLRAIGEKLFF. CDR3 bases: TGTGCCAGCTCACCACTCAGGGCGATCGGTGAAAAACTGTTTTTT.

This clonotype was seen ten or more times. The chain employs TRBV6-1 and TRBJ1-3; D gene unclear. Trimming left V 5 bases short and J 0 bases short, with 11 bases between. Germline V CDR1 and CDR2: MNHNS, SASEGT. The CDR3 runs 15 residues. The CDR3 nucleotides read TGTGCCAGCAGTCCCGACGGTTTCTCTGGAAACACCATATATTTT. The encoded protein is CASSPDGFSGNTIYF.